Below are 16 T cell receptor beta chains sequenced from a single sample in a study of T-cell memory formation after mild COVID-19. One entry per CDR3 protein, called by TCRdb with MiXCR from the 5' RACE reads. The sample shows approximately 180,000 distinct CDR3 sequences, 16% of them seen only once. Specimen: PBMCs or a T cell subset sorted from them (not recorded which). The receptors stem from an adult woman who had mild COVID-19 (a few samples of this study predate the infection). Cell type and time point are not known.

This clonotype was seen a few times. This chain joins TRBV7-8 and TRBJ2-7; no clear D gene. The CDR3 runs 13 residues. Between the trimmed V and J ends, which lost 6 bases and 2 bases, there was a span of 11 bases. Germline lookup yields CDR1 SGHVS and CDR2 FQNEAQ. The chain's CDR3 is CASRAGFTYEQYF. The CDR3 coding sequence is TGTGCCAGCAGGGCAGGTTTCACCTACGAGCAGTACTTC.

This clonotype turned up a few times. V is TRBV27 and J is TRBJ2-6; TRBD1 matches 7 bases. Germline trimming cut 5 bases from V and 0 bases from J; bases unmatched to any gene: 7. CDR1 MNHEY and CDR2 SMNVEV come from the germline V gene (reference sequence). The CDR3 runs 17 residues. The CDR3 protein is CASSTGQLHSGANVLTF. For the CDR3, the DNA is TGTGCCAGCAGTACGGGACAGCTCCACTCTGGGGCCAACGTCCTGACTTTC.

J is TRBJ2-5 and V is TRBV14, with a possible D match to TRBD2 (5 bases). From germline, CDR1 is SGHDN and CDR2 FVKESK. V gave up 1 base and J gave up 2 bases, with 11 bases separating them. The length of the CDR3 is 15 residues. The CDR3 bases are TGTGCCAGCAGCCAAGGGGTCCGGAGGCAAGAGACCCAGTACTTC. It is translated as CASSQGVRRQETQYF.

This chain connects TRBV12-3 or TRBV12-4 to TRBJ1-4; no clear D. V lost 5 bases, J lost 8 bases, and 15 bases lay in between. CDR3 length: 14 amino acids. The CDR3 nucleotides read TGTGCCAGCAGTCCCTGGGAGGGTACGGAAAAACTGTTTTTT. This gives the protein CASSPWEGTEKLFF.

Only a few counts were recorded for this clonotype. The chain carries TRBV5-6 and TRBJ2-1; 8 nucleotides match TRBD2. The CDR3 has 12 residues. Per the germline V gene, CDR1 is SGHDT and CDR2 is YYEEEE. After removal of 4 bases from V and 10 bases from J, the junction contained 4 bases not matched to a gene. The CDR3 DNA reads TGTGCCAGCAGCCACCGACTAGCGGAGCAGTTCTTC. This gives the protein CASSHRLAEQFF.

The V and J genes are TRBV19 and TRBJ2-2; D may be TRBD2 (6 bases). Germline values: CDR1 LNHDA, CDR2 SQIVND (reference sequence). CDR3 size: 17 residues. Trimming took off 3 bases at V and 0 bases at J, with 14 bases between the two ends. The CDR3 DNA follows: TGTGCCAGTAGTATTGGAGGGCTAGCCGCGAACACCGGGGAGCTGTTTTTT. Protein product: CASSIGGLAANTGELFF.

This clonotype occurred many times. The J gene is TRBJ2-7, the V gene TRBV18; D call uncertain. Germline lookup yields CDR1 KGHSH and CDR2 LQKENI. V lost 2 bases and J lost 4, with 6 bases in between. The CDR3 has 12 amino acids. The CDR3 is CASSPGVYEQYF. CDR3 nucleotides: TGTGCCAGCTCACCAGGGGTTTACGAGCAGTACTTC.

This clonotype was recorded at least ten times. The chain recombines TRBV24-1 with TRBJ2-1; possible D gene TRBD1, 5 bases. Germline V gene data show CDR1 as KGHDR and CDR2 as SFDVKD. The CDR3 is 15 residues long. The germline V and J ends were trimmed by 3 bases and 6 bases, with 14 bases remaining between them. The CDR3 DNA sequence: TGTGCCACCAGTGATACACGACCAGGGCCCAATGAGCAGTTCTTC. It is translated as CATSDTRPGPNEQFF.

In its sample, this clonotype was seen many times. This chain uses TRBV5-1 with TRBJ2-3, with D perhaps matching TRBD1 (6 bases). V shed 3 bases and J shed 2 bases, with 19 bases lying between them. The CDR3 spans 17 residues. The germline gives CDR1 SGHRS, CDR2 YFSETQ. The CDR3: CASSSQGRVGPTDTQYF. CDR3 coding DNA: TGCGCCAGCAGCTCACAGGGACGGGTCGGCCCCACAGATACGCAGTATTTT.

This clonotype turned up a few times. The chain links TRBV5-1 to TRBJ2-4; 10 nucleotides line up with TRBD2. Germline V gene lookup returns CDR1 SGHRS and CDR2 YFSETQ. This CDR3 contains 15 residues. J gave up 6 bases and V 2 bases, and 5 bases lay outside the gene matches. The CDR3 is CASSLLAGGRNIQYF. As DNA, the CDR3 is TGCGCCAGCAGCTTATTAGCGGGAGGCCGAAACATTCAGTACTTC.

This clonotype was picked up a small number of times. The rearrangement joins TRBV6-2 or TRBV6-3 to TRBJ1-5, with D unresolved. In germline, CDR1 is MNHEY, CDR2 SVGEGT. V lost 10 bases to trimming and J lost 1 base, with 14 bases between them. The CDR3 has 14 amino acids. The CDR3 sequence: CATDRGGSNQPQHF. The CDR3 region has the DNA TGTGCCACCGACCGGGGAGGGAGCAATCAGCCCCAGCATTTT.

This sequence joins TRBV5-1 and TRBJ1-4; D uncertain. V was cut by 4 bases and J by 8 bases, with 18 bases left in between. Germline V gene data show CDR1 as SGHRS and CDR2 as YFSETQ. The CDR3 runs to 15 residues. The CDR3 DNA follows: TGCGCCAGCAGCGTCGGAAGGGAGGTTGGCGAAAAACTGTTTTTT. It yields the protein CASSVGREVGEKLFF.

The chain is built from TRBV6-2 or TRBV6-3 and TRBJ2-7, with D perhaps matching TRBD2 (5 bases). Looked up from germline, CDR1 is MNHEY and CDR2 is SVGEGT. The CDR3 has 12 amino acids. V lost 6 bases and J 5 bases, leaving 11 bases between the germline ends. The CDR3 region has the DNA TGTGCCAGCAGCCGAGAGGGCGACGAGCAGTACTTC. It encodes CASSREGDEQYF.

This clonotype turned up a few times. V usage is TRBV5-1 and J usage is TRBJ2-1; D remains ambiguous. V was pared by 2 bases and J by 4 bases, with 7 bases between. The germline CDR1 and CDR2 sequences are SGHRS and YFSETQ. CDR3 length: 13 residues. As DNA, the CDR3 is TGCGCCAGCAGCTTAATAGGGTACAATGAGCAGTTCTTC. It codes for CASSLIGYNEQFF. Together with reference TRBV5-1 and TRBJ2-1, the CDR3 gives the full variable domain: KAGVTQTPRYLIKTRGQQVTLSCSPISGHRSVSWYQQTPGQGLQFLFEYFSETQRNKGNFPGRFSGRQFSNSRSEMNVSTLELGDSALYLCASSLIGYNEQFFGPGTRLTVL.

This clonotype was seen a handful of times. The rearrangement joins TRBV5-1 to TRBJ2-1, with D perhaps matching TRBD2 (5 bases). Trimming cost V 4 bases and J 8 bases, with 16 bases left between them. CDR3 length: 14 amino acids. The V gene's germline CDR1 is SGHRS and CDR2 YFSETQ. DNA of the CDR3: TGCGCCAGCAGCGAGGCGGCTAGCTTCGATGAGCAGTTCTTC. As protein: CASSEAASFDEQFF.

CDR3 DNA sequence: TGTGCCAGCAGCCAAGGGGCAGGGGGAGATACGCAGTATTTT. As protein: CASSQGAGGDTQYF. The chain employs TRBV3-1 and TRBJ2-3; 7 bases line up with TRBD1. J lost 5 bases, V lost 1 base, and 3 bases had no gene match. The germline V gene has CDR1 LGHDT and CDR2 YNNKEL (reference sequence). The CDR3 contains 14 residues.